The present entry profiles one T cell receptor beta chain with its context. Its antigen remains unidentified. This sample is part of a study of beta chain features in type 1 diabetes. Study findings and constraints: Shorter TCRB CDR3s, moderately but significantly so, marked every one of the four CD4+ subsets in Type 1 diabetes patients. Sequencing of cDNA might inflate the share of cells that strongly express TCR.

Reverse transcribing all isolated RNA meant expressed TCRB transcripts were sequenced. Profiling relied on immunoSEQ multiplex PCR, and the TCRdb table lists in-frame clones only, not all of them. The table records some 150,000 clones, more than 9.5% of them present only once. The CDR3 is 13 amino acids. V was clipped by 11 bases and J by 2 bases, with 15 bases between them. The germline V gene encodes CDR1 MDHEN and CDR2 SYDVKM. The TCR sequence derives from a man younger than 35 in good health. This chain links TRBV28 with TRBJ2-5, with D perhaps assigned TRBD1 or TRBD2 (6 bases each). Input material: central memory CD4+ T cells from blood. This chain's CDR3 is CAHGGGGQETQYF. CDR3 DNA sequence: TGTGCCCACGGAGGAGGGGGACAAGAGACCCAGTACTTC.